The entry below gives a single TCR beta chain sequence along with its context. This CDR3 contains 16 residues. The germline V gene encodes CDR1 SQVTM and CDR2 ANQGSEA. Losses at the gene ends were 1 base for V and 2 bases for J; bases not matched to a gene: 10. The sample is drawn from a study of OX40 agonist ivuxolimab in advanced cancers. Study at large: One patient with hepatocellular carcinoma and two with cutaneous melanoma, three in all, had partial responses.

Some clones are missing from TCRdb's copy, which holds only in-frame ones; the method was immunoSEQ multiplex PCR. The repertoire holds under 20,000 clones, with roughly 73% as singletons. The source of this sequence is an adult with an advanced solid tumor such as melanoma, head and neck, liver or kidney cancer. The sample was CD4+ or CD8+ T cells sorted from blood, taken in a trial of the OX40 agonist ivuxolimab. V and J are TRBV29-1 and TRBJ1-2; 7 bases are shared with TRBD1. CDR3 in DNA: TGCAGCGTTGAAGGGGGACAGATCTTCTCGAACTATGGCTACACCTTC. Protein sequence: CSVEGGQIFSNYGYTF.